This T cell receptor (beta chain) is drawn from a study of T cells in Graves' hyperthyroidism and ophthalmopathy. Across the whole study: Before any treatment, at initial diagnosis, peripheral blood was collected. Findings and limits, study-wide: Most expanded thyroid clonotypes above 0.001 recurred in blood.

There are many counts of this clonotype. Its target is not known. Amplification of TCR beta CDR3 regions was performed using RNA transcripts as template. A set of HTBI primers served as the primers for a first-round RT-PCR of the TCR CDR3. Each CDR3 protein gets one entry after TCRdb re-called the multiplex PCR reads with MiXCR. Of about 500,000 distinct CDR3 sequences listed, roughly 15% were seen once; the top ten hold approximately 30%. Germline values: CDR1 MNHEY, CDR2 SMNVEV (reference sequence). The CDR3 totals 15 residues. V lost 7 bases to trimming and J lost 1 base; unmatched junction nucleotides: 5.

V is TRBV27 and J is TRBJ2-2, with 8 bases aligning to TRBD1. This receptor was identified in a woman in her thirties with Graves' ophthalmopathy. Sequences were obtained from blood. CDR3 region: CASTTGQVNTGELFF. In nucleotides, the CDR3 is TGTGCCAGCACGACGGGACAGGTGAACACCGGGGAGCTGTTTTTT.